This TCR beta chain appears in the sequencing data of a study of blood T cell repertoires in COVID-19. Study at large: Both acute and convalescent COVID-19 samples were obtained from the United States, Italy and Spain. In each case, the material was cDNA or gDNA derived from T cells, B-cell-depleted T cells, or PBMCs.

Per the study methods: For nucleated cells, counts were estimated from reference gene primer amplification. Sequenced by immunoSEQ multiplex PCR; TCRdb stores in-frame clones only, minus some. That table supplies the V and J calls and clone size; D and trimming were determined from the DNA. The data hold roughly 150,000 clones, with around 89% observed a single time. This TCR came from a man aged 60 to 75 with active or convalescent COVID-19. The material sequenced was peripheral blood.

CDR3 DNA sequence: TGTGCCAGTACCCAGGGAGGGACCCAGTACTTC. This codes for CASTQGGTQYF. The chain carries TRBV19 and TRBJ2-5, with D maybe TRBD2 (6 bases). The CDR3 length is 11 residues. In germline, CDR1 is LNHDA, CDR2 SQIVND (reference sequence). The V end lost 7 bases, the J end lost 7 bases, and 10 bases lay between the germline ends.